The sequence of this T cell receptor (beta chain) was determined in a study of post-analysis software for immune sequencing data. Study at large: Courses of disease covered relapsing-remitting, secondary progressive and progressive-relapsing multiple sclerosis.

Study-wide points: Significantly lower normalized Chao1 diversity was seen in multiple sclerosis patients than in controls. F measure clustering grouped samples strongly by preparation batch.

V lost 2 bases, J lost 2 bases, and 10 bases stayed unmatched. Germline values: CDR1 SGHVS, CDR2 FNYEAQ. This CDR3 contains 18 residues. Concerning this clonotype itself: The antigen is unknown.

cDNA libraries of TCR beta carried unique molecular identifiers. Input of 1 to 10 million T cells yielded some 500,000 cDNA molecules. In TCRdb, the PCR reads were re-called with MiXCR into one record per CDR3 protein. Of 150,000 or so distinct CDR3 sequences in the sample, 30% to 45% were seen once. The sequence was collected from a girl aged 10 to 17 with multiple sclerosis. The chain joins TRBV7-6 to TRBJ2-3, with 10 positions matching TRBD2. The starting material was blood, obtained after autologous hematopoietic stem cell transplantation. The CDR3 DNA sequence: TGTGCCAGCAGCTTACGTGGGGCTAGCGGGAGCCCCACAGATACGCAGTATTTT. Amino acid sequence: CASSLRGASGSPTDTQYF.